The rows below give T cell receptor beta chains drawn from one sample of a study of blood T cell repertoires in COVID-19. The repertoire was sequenced with immunoSEQ multiplex PCR; TCRdb's copy has only in-frame clones and lacks some. The sample has under 250,000 clones; approximately 78% are singletons. Sequencing input: peripheral blood. These receptors were taken from a woman in her 70s with COVID-19, enrolled during active disease. The CDR3 runs from the conserved cysteine through the conserved F or W. D genes are given only for firm matches. Clone size is given for some rows only: seen once, a few or many times, or a class if the clone is expanded.

D: TRBD2
size: -
V: TRBV18
J: TRBJ2-1
CDR3: CASSPPGLARYNEQFF
DNA: TGTGCCAGCTCACCACCGGGACTAGCGAGATACAATGAGCAGTTCTTC

D: TRBD1
size: -
V: TRBV15
J: TRBJ2-3
CDR3: CATRGGGETDTQYF
DNA: TGTGCCACCAGAGGGGGCGGTGAGACAGATACGCAGTATTTT

D: TRBD1
size: -
V: TRBV2
J: TRBJ1-5
CDR3: CASSGRQGGQPQHF
DNA: TGTGCCAGCAGTGGGCGACAGGGGGGACAGCCCCAGCATTTT

D: -
size: -
V: TRBV19
J: TRBJ1-2
CDR3: CASSVPERSNYGYTF
DNA: TGTGCCAGTAGTGTGCCTGAACGGTCTAACTATGGCTACACCTTC

D: TRBD2
size: -
V: TRBV24-1
J: TRBJ2-1
CDR3: CATSDPYLSAGESRQFF
DNA: TGTGCCACCAGTGATCCCTATCTATCAGCGGGGGAATCCCGTCAGTTCTTC

D: -
size: few
V: TRBV4-1
J: TRBJ2-7
CDR3: CASSQDSGGRSYEQYF
DNA: TGCGCCAGCAGCCAAGATTCAGGAGGGAGGTCCTACGAGCAGTACTTC

D: -
size: -
V: TRBV10-3
J: TRBJ2-1
CDR3: CAISDSLEVGGNEQFF
DNA: TGTGCCATCAGTGACTCCCTTGAGGTCGGGGGAAATGAGCAGTTCTTC

D: -
size: -
V: TRBV4-2
J: TRBJ1-5
CDR3: CASSQEIDTRPQHF
DNA: TGTGCCAGCAGCCAAGAAATAGACACGCGGCCCCAGCATTTT

D: -
size: once
V: TRBV10-2
J: TRBJ1-1
CDR3: CASSQGGGTEAFF
DNA: TGCGCCAGCAGCCAGGGAGGAGGCACTGAAGCTTTCTTT

D: TRBD2
size: -
V: TRBV6-6
J: TRBJ2-1
CDR3: CASSYSLAGVRREQFF
DNA: TGTGCCAGCAGTTACTCGCTAGCGGGAGTTCGGAGGGAGCAGTTCTTC

D: -
size: -
V: TRBV18
J: TRBJ1-5
CDR3: CASSPTGGNQPQHF
DNA: TGTGCCAGCTCACCGACGGGGGGCAATCAGCCCCAGCATTTT

D: TRBD2
size: -
V: TRBV6-5
J: TRBJ2-7
CDR3: CASSYVAGSYEQYF
DNA: TGTGCCAGCAGTTATGTAGCGGGGTCCTACGAGCAGTACTTC

D: -
size: -
V: TRBV19
J: TRBJ2-2
CDR3: CASRNRERRSGELFF
DNA: TGTGCCAGTAGGAACAGGGAGCGACGGTCCGGGGAGCTGTTTTTT

D: TRBD2
size: -
V: TRBV24-1
J: TRBJ2-3
CDR3: CATSDSGLAGGTDTQYF
DNA: TGTGCCACCAGTGACTCCGGACTAGCGGGGGGCACAGATACGCAGTATTTT

D: TRBD2
size: -
V: TRBV5-5
J: TRBJ2-7
CDR3: CASSSTSGVSSAYEQYF
DNA: TGTGCCAGCAGCTCGACTAGCGGGGTGTCCTCGGCCTACGAGCAGTACTTC

D: TRBD1
size: -
V: TRBV30
J: TRBJ1-5
CDR3: CAWSPQGDQPQHF
DNA: TGTGCCTGGAGTCCCCAGGGGGATCAGCCCCAGCATTTT

D: -
size: -
V: TRBV11-2
J: TRBJ2-2
CDR3: CASSPGRGGLPTGELFF
DNA: TGTGCCAGCAGCCCGGGGCGGGGAGGCCTCCCCACCGGGGAGCTGTTTTTT

D: -
size: -
V: TRBV30
J: TRBJ2-7
CDR3: CAWSGLDIPYEQYF
DNA: TGTGCCTGGAGTGGACTGGACATACCGTACGAGCAGTACTTC

D: -
size: -
V: TRBV18
J: TRBJ2-5
CDR3: CASSPVTGRETQYF
DNA: TGTGCCAGCTCACCAGTTACGGGGAGGGAGACCCAGTACTTC

D: -
size: -
V: TRBV19
J: TRBJ1-4
CDR3: CASSNYETRFEKLFF
DNA: TGTGCCAGTAGTAATTACGAGACAAGATTCGAAAAACTGTTTTTT

D: TRBD2
size: -
V: TRBV7-6
J: TRBJ2-1
CDR3: CASSLEQTSGYNEQFF
DNA: TGTGCCAGCAGCTTAGAACAAACTAGCGGGTACAATGAGCAGTTCTTC

D: -
size: -
V: TRBV21-1
J: TRBJ2-3
CDR3: CASSKVVGSPDTQYF
DNA: TGTGCCAGCAGCAAAGTCGTAGGGAGCCCAGATACGCAGTATTTT

D: -
size: -
V: TRBV5-4
J: TRBJ2-5
CDR3: CASSATGDIQETQYF
DNA: TGTGCCAGCAGCGCTACCGGGGACATACAAGAGACCCAGTACTTC

D: -
size: -
V: TRBV11-2
J: TRBJ2-2
CDR3: CASSVRLGVTGGELFF
DNA: TGTGCCAGCAGCGTTAGACTCGGGGTAACCGGCGGGGAGCTGTTTTTT

D: -
size: -
V: TRBV21-1
J: TRBJ2-1
CDR3: CASSKPGQGARNEQFF
DNA: TGTGCCAGCAGCAAACCGGGACAGGGGGCCAGAAATGAGCAGTTCTTC